This entry concerns a single TCR beta chain. Its antigen is unknown. TCRdb reanalysed the reads using MiXCR and keeps one entry per CDR3 protein. The table has 200,000 to 250,000 distinct CDR3 sequences, 35% to 45% seen once. This sample was taken from a study of T cell repertoires in cytomegalovirus infection. Study details: Selected CMV epitopes included recently identified HLA-C-restricted ones as well as well-studied HLA-B-restricted ones. Both CMV infection and a matching HLA type were indicated by public TCR beta signatures.

Notes on the study in general: The ex vivo response was dominated by HLA-C-restricted CMV-specific TCR beta clonotypes.

This TCR derives from a human donor in good health (CMV status not recorded). Some clones in this sample may be carry-over from other donors' samples. The specimen comprised CD8+ T cells from cultured PBMCs, sampled from culture after CMV antigen stimulation.

The CDR3 DNA is TGCGCCAGCAGCCAAGAATTTAGAGCGGGAGGAGTCGGGACCCAGTACTTC. Its translation is CASSQEFRAGGVGTQYF. The rearrangement uses TRBV4-1 and TRBJ2-5, with 9 nucleotides matching TRBD2. The CDR3 is 17 amino acids. V shed 0 bases and J 7 bases; nucleotides not matched to a gene: 12. Germline V gene lookup returns CDR1 MGHRA and CDR2 YSYEKL.